These 24 T cell receptor beta chains came from one sample sequenced in a study of OX40 agonist ivuxolimab in advanced cancers. Data came from immunoSEQ multiplex PCR; TCRdb stores just in-frame clones and leaves some out. The sample has about 70,000 clones, roughly 80% seen once. The sample was CD4+ or CD8+ T cells sorted from blood, taken in a trial of the OX40 agonist ivuxolimab. The receptors here all came from an adult with an advanced solid tumor such as melanoma, head and neck, liver or kidney cancer.

The sample holds a few counts of this clone. This chain joins TRBV7-2 and TRBJ1-2, with D uncertain. This CDR3 has 17 amino acids. V was clipped by 1 base and J by 1 base, with 16 bases between them. Germline V gene lookup returns CDR1 SGHTA and CDR2 FQGNSA. The CDR3 coding sequence is TGTGCCAGCAGCTTAGTGGCCTCTACGAGTTTTAACTATGGCTACACCTTC. Translating gives CASSLVASTSFNYGYTF.

Notes on this clone: Its ends do not fully match the called genes, so a read error is possible. V and J are TRBV6-5 and TRBJ1-2; D gene unclear. Germline lookup yields CDR1 MNHEY and CDR2 SVGAGI. The CDR3 is 13 residues long. This CDR3 reads CASSNSRGRGYTF. The CDR3 DNA sequence: TGTGCCAGCAGTAACTCCAGAGGGAGAGGCTACACCTTC.

This clone was counted a few times. V gene TRBV5-6 combines with J gene TRBJ2-2; a possible D gene is TRBD2 (5 bases). V was shortened by 1 base and J by 3 bases, with 10 bases between the two germline ends. This CDR3 region has 15 residues. The germline V gene has CDR1 SGHDT and CDR2 YYEEEE. CDR3 in DNA: TGTGCCAGCAGCTTGTGGGAGCCTTACACCGGGGAGCTGTTTTTT. Protein: CASSLWEPYTGELFF.

The genes are TRBV19 and TRBJ1-4; TRBD1 aligns across 7 bases. This CDR3 is 15 amino acids long. The ends lost 1 base at V and 8 bases at J; junction bases unmatched: 7. Germline loops: CDR1 LNHDA, CDR2 SQIVND (reference sequence). The CDR3 loop is CASSIVGQPVEKLFF. CDR3 nucleotide sequence: TGTGCCAGTAGTATAGTGGGACAGCCGGTGGAAAAACTGTTTTTT.

This sequence joins TRBV7-3 and TRBJ2-5; the D is unclear. CDR1 and CDR2 from the germline V gene are SGHTA and FQGTGA. With 2 bases removed from V and 2 bases from J, the gap between germline ends came to 6 bases. This CDR3 is built from 13 residues. The CDR3 here is CASSLASQETQYF. The CDR3 bases are TGTGCCAGCAGCTTAGCGTCACAAGAGACCCAGTACTTC.

The rearrangement links TRBV19 to TRBJ2-1; 7 bases line up with TRBD2. The CDR3 has 16 residues. Germline CDR1 reads LNHDA; CDR2 reads SQIVND (reference sequence). The trim removed 3 bases at V and 4 bases at J, leaving 9 bases unmatched. For the CDR3, the DNA is TGTGCCAGTAGTATGGGGAGGGCTAGTGCGTACAATGAGCAGTTCTTC. Its protein product is CASSMGRASAYNEQFF.

V is TRBV18 and J is TRBJ1-1, with D hard to call. The germline V and J ends were trimmed by 8 bases and 5 bases, with 15 bases remaining between them. There are 13 residues in the CDR3. Germline V lookup: CDR1 KGHSH, CDR2 LQKENI. CDR3 sequence (DNA): TGTGCCAGCACCGACTCGGCGGGGACTGAAGCTTTCTTT. This codes for CASTDSAGTEAFF.

This chain connects TRBV7-2 to TRBJ2-3, with TRBD2 matching 10 bases. J was trimmed by 5 bases and V by 5 bases; bases with no gene match: 7. CDR3 length: 15 amino acids. The germline CDR1 and CDR2 sequences are SGHTA and FQGNSA. The CDR3 sequence: CASSPSGGAGDTQYF. CDR3 bases: TGTGCCAGCAGCCCAAGCGGGGGGGCGGGAGATACGCAGTATTTT.

The J gene is TRBJ1-3, the V gene TRBV5-8, with a weak D call TRBD1 (6 bases). CDR1 and CDR2 from the germline V gene are SGHTS and YDEGEE. V lost 2 bases, J lost 2 bases, and 8 bases lay in between. CDR3 length equals 14 residues. The CDR3 reads CASSFRTAGNTIYF. Written as DNA, the CDR3 is TGTGCCAGCAGCTTTCGGACAGCTGGAAACACCATATATTTT.

V is TRBV7-9 and J is TRBJ2-1, with 9 bases aligning to TRBD1. The V gene's germline CDR1 is SEHNR and CDR2 FQNEAQ (reference sequence). Losses at the gene ends were 5 bases for V and 6 bases for J; bases not matched to a gene: 17. The CDR3 length is 18 residues. The CDR3 DNA reads as TGTGCCAGCAGCGTTTGGGCGGTAGGACAGGGGCCGGTCAATGAGCAGTTCTTC. Protein product: CASSVWAVGQGPVNEQFF.

V usage is TRBV30 and J usage is TRBJ1-3; D might be TRBD1 (6 bases). The CDR3 covers 13 residues. With 0 bases removed from V and 9 bases from J, the gap between germline ends came to 12 bases. Germline assignment: CDR1 GTSNPN and CDR2 SVGIG (reference sequence). The chain's CDR3 is CAWSVVTGGTIYF. The CDR3 coding sequence is TGTGCCTGGAGTGTCGTGACAGGCGGCACCATATATTTT.

This clone occurred once. The V call is TRBV5-1, the J call TRBJ2-3; D gene uncertain. In germline, CDR1 is SGHRS, CDR2 YFSETQ. CDR3 size: 16 residues. Trimming took 2 bases from V and 5 from J, leaving 18 bases between them. For the CDR3, the DNA is TGCGCCAGCAGCTTAGGTGACCCGTTAATGGGAGATACGCAGTATTTT. Residues: CASSLGDPLMGDTQYF.

The genes are TRBV2 and TRBJ2-5; D remains unclear. From germline, CDR1 is SNHLY and CDR2 FYNNEI. This CDR3 has 11 residues. Trimming took off 7 bases at V and 4 bases at J, with 7 bases between the two ends. DNA for the CDR3: TGTGCCAGCACTCTCGGAGAGACCCAGTACTTC. Translation: CASTLGETQYF.

CDR3 loop: CAVSPGLPSQPQHF. The DNA of the CDR3 is TGTGCCGTCTCTCCGGGCCTACCGAGTCAGCCCCAGCATTTT. This chain links TRBV10-3 with TRBJ1-5; D gene uncertain. V lost 11 bases and J lost 6, with 20 bases in between. The CDR3 spans 14 residues. Germline CDR1 is ENHRY and CDR2 is SYGVKD.

V is TRBV6-1 and J is TRBJ1-2, with D maybe TRBD1 (6 bases). Germline-derived CDR1 and CDR2 are MNHNS and SASEGT. V was shortened by 1 base and J by 7 bases, with 13 bases between the two germline ends. The CDR3 contains 14 residues. CDR3 DNA sequence: TGTGCCAGCAGTGAAGTGGGACAATTTGGTGGCTACACCTTC. Residues: CASSEVGQFGGYTF.

The V gene is TRBV10-3, the J gene TRBJ2-7, with D maybe TRBD2 (6 bases). The CDR3 is 14 amino acids. Trimming pared 2 bases from V and 8 bases from J, leaving 16 bases between. CDR1 is ENHRY, CDR2 SYGVKD, per germline. The DNA of the CDR3 is TGTGCCATCAGTGAGGGCGGGGCTCGTTCTCAGCAGTACGTC. It specifies CAISEGGARSQQYV.

This rearrangement joins TRBV7-9 to TRBJ2-1; 8 bases match TRBD1. After removal of 2 bases from V and 6 bases from J, the junction contained 6 bases not matched to a gene. Germline V gene lookup returns CDR1 SEHNR and CDR2 FQNEAQ (reference sequence). The CDR3 covers 15 residues. The CDR3 spells CASSLIVTGGNEQFF. CDR3 nucleotides: TGTGCCAGCAGCTTAATAGTTACAGGGGGCAATGAGCAGTTCTTC.

The chain combines TRBV2 with TRBJ2-7; possibly TRBD1 for D (6 bases). Trimming took 9 bases from V and 4 from J, leaving 13 bases between them. The CDR3 is made up of 12 amino acids. The germline V gene has CDR1 SNHLY and CDR2 FYNNEI. Here the CDR3 reads CASGDNKYEQYV. Here the CDR3 DNA reads TGTGCCAGTGGGGACAACAAGTACGAGCAGTACGTC.

J is TRBJ1-5 and V is TRBV19; maybe TRBD1 (6 bases). The germline gives CDR1 LNHDA, CDR2 SQIVND (reference sequence). The CDR3 extends over 16 amino acids. Trimming removed 4 bases at V and 0 bases at J, with 13 bases between. The CDR3 protein is CASSKGQRYSNQPQHF. Written as DNA, the CDR3 is TGTGCCAGTAGTAAGGGACAAAGGTATAGCAATCAGCCCCAGCATTTT.

CDR3 in amino acids: CASSLKAGGLDNQPQHF. The CDR3 DNA is TGTGCCAGCAGTTTAAAGGCAGGGGGTTTGGACAATCAGCCCCAGCATTTT. J is TRBJ1-5 and V is TRBV27, with 7 bases matching TRBD1. Germline-derived CDR1 and CDR2 are MNHEY and SMNVEV (reference sequence). The CDR3 spans 17 residues. V shed 2 bases and J 3 bases; nucleotides not matched to a gene: 10.

This chain joins TRBV10-2 and TRBJ2-3; 8 nucleotides align to TRBD2. Germline V gives CDR1 WSHSY, CDR2 SAAADI. The CDR3 extends over 19 amino acids. With V trimmed by 0 bases and J by 6 bases, 17 bases remained unmatched. CDR3 nucleotide sequence: TGCGCCAGCAGTGAGTCGACAATAACGGGAGGGCCGCGGTCGGATACGCAGTATTTT. Amino acids: CASSESTITGGPRSDTQYF.

DNA for the CDR3: TGTGCCAGCAGTGTAGCCGGGACTAGCGTATACAATGAGCAGTTCTTC. Amino acid sequence: CASSVAGTSVYNEQFF. The chain couples TRBV6-4 to TRBJ2-1; 10 nucleotides align to TRBD2. V trimming: 4 bases; J trimming: 4 bases; junction bases outside the gene matches: 7. CDR1 and CDR2 (germline): MRHNA, SNTAGT. CDR3 length: 16 residues.

The V and J genes are TRBV5-4 and TRBJ2-3; 7 nucleotides match TRBD1. V gave up 4 bases and J gave up 2 bases; unmatched junction bases: 7. The CDR3 has 15 amino acids. Germline V gene lookup returns CDR1 SGHNT and CDR2 YYREEE (reference sequence). The CDR3 protein is CASSPRDSSTDTQYF. The CDR3 bases are TGTGCCAGCAGCCCACGGGACAGTTCCACAGATACGCAGTATTTT.

The chain joins TRBV5-1 to TRBJ2-3; 13 nucleotides agree with TRBD2. Germline-derived CDR1 and CDR2 are SGHRS and YFSETQ. V lost 3 bases and J lost 1; bases outside the gene matches: 8. CDR3 length equals 18 residues. Here the CDR3 DNA reads TGCGCCAGCAGCTCCGGACTAGCGGGAGATCGGGGCACAGATACGCAGTATTTT. Protein product: CASSSGLAGDRGTDTQYF.